This T cell receptor (beta chain) was documented in a study of blood T cell repertoires in COVID-19. About the study: The samples span acute and convalescent COVID-19 from the United States, Italy and Spain. T cells, B-cell-depleted T cells, or PBMCs provided the cDNA or gDNA that served as material.

In the source study's methods: Reference gene primer amplification gave nucleated cell count estimates. Here immunoSEQ multiplex PCR was the method, and the copy in TCRdb shows in-frame clones only, minus some. The V and J calls and the clone size are those of that table, but D and trimming were determined from the DNA. The sample carries about 210,000 clones, about 86% recorded once. Trimming cost V 5 bases and J 6 bases, with 11 bases left between them. The CDR3 extends over 13 amino acids. From germline, CDR1 is KGHSH and CDR2 LQKENI. J is TRBJ1-5 and V is TRBV18; D remains unclear. The receptor's source is a woman between 45 and 65 years old with acute or convalescent COVID-19. The sequencing sample was made of peripheral blood. The CDR3 nucleotides read TGTGCCAGCTCAACGAGGGAAGGTCAGCCCCAGCATTTT. Protein product: CASSTREGQPQHF.